These 3 T cell receptor beta chains came from one sample sequenced in a study of blood T cell repertoires in COVID-19. Sequencing was performed with immunoSEQ multiplex PCR; in TCRdb, only in-frame clones are kept and a portion is missing. The data show 390,000 or so clones, 75% to 90% seen once. Material for sequencing was PBMCs or T cells enriched from blood (not recorded which). Receptors were obtained from a man aged 18 to 35 who had recovered from COVID-19.

The chain employs TRBV6-1 and TRBJ2-7, with D unresolved. Trimming cost V 2 bases and J 8 bases, with 10 bases left between them. The V gene's germline CDR1 is MNHNS and CDR2 SASEGT. The CDR3 loop spans 12 amino acids. The CDR3, as DNA: TGTGCCAGCAGTGAAATCATCCTAAAGCAGTACTTC. This gives the protein CASSEIILKQYF.

This sequence joins TRBV29-1 and TRBJ2-2; 11 bases map to TRBD1. This CDR3 has 13 residues. CDR1 SQVTM and CDR2 ANQGSEA come from the germline V gene. The trim removed 6 bases at V and 5 bases at J, leaving 2 bases unmatched. Written as DNA, the CDR3 is TGCAGCGTGGGGACAGGGGGGACCGGGGAGCTGTTTTTT. It is translated as CSVGTGGTGELFF.

V gene TRBV19 combines with J gene TRBJ2-7; 7 bases match TRBD1. Germline V lookup: CDR1 LNHDA, CDR2 SQIVND (reference sequence). V gave up 3 bases and J gave up 3 bases; unmatched junction bases: 5. This CDR3 has 14 residues. The CDR3 reads CASSIRQGVYEQYF. The CDR3 DNA reads TGTGCCAGTAGTATTCGACAGGGTGTCTACGAGCAGTACTTC.